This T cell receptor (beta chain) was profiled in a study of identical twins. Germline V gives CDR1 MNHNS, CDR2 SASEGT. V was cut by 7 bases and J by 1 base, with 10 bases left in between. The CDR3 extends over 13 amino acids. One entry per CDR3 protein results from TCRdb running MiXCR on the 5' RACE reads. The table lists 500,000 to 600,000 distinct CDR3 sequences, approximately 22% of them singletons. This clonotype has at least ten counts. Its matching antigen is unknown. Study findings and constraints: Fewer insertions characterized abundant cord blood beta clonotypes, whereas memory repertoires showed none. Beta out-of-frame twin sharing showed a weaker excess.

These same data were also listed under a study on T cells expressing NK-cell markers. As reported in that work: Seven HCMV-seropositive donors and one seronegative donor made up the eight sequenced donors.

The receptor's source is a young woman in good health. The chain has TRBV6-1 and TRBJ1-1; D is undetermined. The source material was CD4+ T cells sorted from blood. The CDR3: CASTQKTNTEAFF. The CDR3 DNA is TGTGCCAGCACCCAAAAGACGAACACTGAAGCTTTCTTT.